One sample yielded the 17 T cell receptor beta chains listed below, sequenced in a study of shared clonotypes between healthy human individuals. Method: immunoSEQ multiplex PCR; TCRdb's copy keeps in-frame clones and lacks some. The sample holds about 1 million clones, around 78% seen once. Sequenced sample: memory CD4+ T cells from PBMCs. Subset reported: CD45RA-negative fraction. The receptors were gathered from a man aged 18 to 30 in good health. Some clones in this sample may be carry-over from other donors' samples.

This sequence joins TRBV5-1 and TRBJ2-3; D might be TRBD2 (5 bases). The CDR3 has 14 residues. Per the germline V gene, CDR1 is SGHRS and CDR2 is YFSETQ. Trimming removed 2 bases from V and 2 bases from J, with 9 bases in between. CDR3: CASSLDYLTDTQYF. CDR3 nucleotides: TGCGCCAGCAGCTTAGACTACCTCACAGATACGCAGTATTTT.

The chain combines TRBV6-1 with TRBJ2-2; D not certain. The V end was cut by 4 bases, the J end by 5 bases, with 8 bases between. The germline gives CDR1 MNHNS, CDR2 SASEGT. This CDR3 comprises 13 residues. CDR3 DNA sequence: TGTGCCAGCAGTGTTTTGAGAACCGGGGAGCTGTTTTTT. It translates to CASSVLRTGELFF.

This chain links TRBV5-5 with TRBJ2-2, with 7 bases that match TRBD2. The trim removed 1 base at V and 5 bases at J, leaving 11 bases unmatched. This CDR3 comprises 17 residues. In germline, CDR1 is SGHKS, CDR2 YYEKEE (reference sequence). CDR3: CASSLSPAGVRTGELFF. CDR3 in DNA: TGTGCCAGCAGCTTGAGCCCGGCGGGAGTTCGAACCGGGGAGCTGTTTTTT.

This chain links TRBV7-3 with TRBJ2-7, with a weak D call TRBD1 (5 bases). The DNA end favors TRBJ2-5, so the J call may be wrong. The CDR3 loop spans 13 amino acids. The germline V gene has CDR1 SGHTA and CDR2 FQGTGA. CDR3 sequence: CASSLHRQETQYF. In DNA form, the CDR3 reads TGTGCCAGCAGCTTACACAGGCAAGAGACCCAGTACTTC.

The chain recombines TRBV5-4 with TRBJ2-2; no definite D call. This CDR3 has 13 amino acids. CDR1 SGHNT and CDR2 YYREEE come from the germline V gene (reference sequence). V lost 4 bases, J lost 8 bases, and 12 bases lay in between. The CDR3 DNA reads TGTGCCAGCAGCCACCTAAGCCCGGGGGAGCTGTTTTTT. Protein: CASSHLSPGELFF.

The sample holds a few counts of this clone. The rearrangement links TRBV6-1 to TRBJ2-1, with a weak D call TRBD1 (6 bases). This CDR3 is 15 amino acids long. The V end lost 7 bases, the J end lost 0 bases, and 13 bases lay between the germline ends. Germline V CDR1 and CDR2: MNHNS, SASEGT. The CDR3 protein is CASNRDKTSYNEQFF. CDR3 nucleotides: TGTGCCAGCAATCGGGACAAGACCTCCTACAATGAGCAGTTCTTC.

Note on this clone: Other DNA sequences within the sample encode an identical CDR3. This chain links TRBV28 with TRBJ2-7; D ambiguous. With 6 bases removed from V and 0 bases from J, the gap between germline ends came to 9 bases. Germline CDR1 reads MDHEN; CDR2 reads SYDVKM. The CDR3 is 13 residues long. The CDR3 DNA sequence: TGTGCCAGCAGAAGAGGCAGCTCCTACGAGCAGTACTTC. Its protein product is CASRRGSSYEQYF.

The CDR3 reads CASSRPRFPYEQYF. CDR3 DNA sequence: TGTGCCAGCAGCCGTCCTAGATTCCCCTACGAGCAGTACTTC. The chain joins TRBV11-2 to TRBJ2-7; D remains ambiguous. The CDR3 consists of 14 residues. The V end was cut by 5 bases, the J end by 2 bases, with 13 bases between. From germline, CDR1 is SGHAT and CDR2 FQNNGV.

CDR3 nucleotides: TGTGCCAGCAAACAGGGCTTGGCAACTAATGAAAAACTGTTTTTT. Translating gives CASKQGLATNEKLFF. This rearrangement joins TRBV28 to TRBJ1-4; TRBD1 might be the D (6 bases). Looked up from germline, CDR1 is MDHEN and CDR2 is SYDVKM. The CDR3 has 15 residues. V shed 7 bases and J shed 0 bases, with 12 bases lying between them.

The rearrangement uses TRBV9 and TRBJ2-3, with D maybe TRBD2 (6 bases). Germline V gene sequence: CDR1 SGDLS, CDR2 YYNGEE. This CDR3 is built from 16 residues. V was clipped by 4 bases and J by 2 bases, with 17 bases between them. CDR3 residues: CASSLIGTFNTDTQYF. The CDR3, as DNA: TGTGCCAGCAGCTTAATCGGGACTTTCAACACAGATACGCAGTATTTT. Looking up the rest from reference TRBV9 and TRBJ2-3 gives the full variable domain: DSGVTQTPKHLITATGQRVTLRCSPRSGDLSVYWYQQSLDQGLQFLIQYYNGEERAKGNILERFSAQQFPDLHSELNLSSLELGDSALYFCASSLIGTFNTDTQYFGPGTRLTVL.

The chain carries TRBV6-1 and TRBJ1-2; no reliable D call. V was cut by 2 bases and J by 8 bases, with 15 bases left in between. The CDR3 has 14 amino acids. Germline CDR1 and CDR2: MNHNS and SASEGT. CDR3 amino acids: CASSEKGTLRGYTF. The DNA of the CDR3 is TGTGCCAGCAGTGAAAAGGGAACCCTTAGAGGCTACACCTTC.

The chain links TRBV9 to TRBJ1-2, with 10 bases lining up with TRBD1. Germline CDR1 reads SGDLS; CDR2 reads YYNGEE. Trimming took 0 bases from V and 4 from J; bases not matched to a gene: 9. This CDR3 has 17 amino acids. The CDR3 sequence: CASSVGGQGRASYGYTF. The CDR3 DNA reads TGTGCCAGCAGCGTAGGGGGACAGGGGCGCGCGTCCTATGGCTACACCTTC.

J is TRBJ2-1 and V is TRBV11-2; a weak D match, TRBD1 (5 bases). Trimming stripped 1 base from V and 7 bases from J, with 17 bases between. This CDR3 has 16 amino acids. Germline V gene sequence: CDR1 SGHAT, CDR2 FQNNGV. The CDR3 spells CASSLAPSGMRNEQFF. CDR3 coding DNA: TGTGCCAGCAGCTTAGCCCCCTCAGGGATGAGGAATGAGCAGTTCTTC. Full variable domain (rest looked up from reference TRBV11-2 and TRBJ2-1): EAGVAQSPRYKIIEKRQSVAFWCNPISGHATLYWYQQILGQGPKLLIQFQNNGVVDDSQLPKDRFSAERLKGVDSTLKIQPAKLEDSAVYLCASSLAPSGMRNEQFFGPGTRLTVL.

This clone showed up just a few times. The V call is TRBV19, the J call TRBJ1-1; TRBD1 matches at 7 bases. The CDR3 runs 15 residues. Germline values: CDR1 LNHDA, CDR2 SQIVND (reference sequence). V shed 5 bases and J 0 bases; nucleotides not matched to a gene: 6. CDR3 region: CASSAGTDLNTEAFF. The CDR3 DNA reads as TGTGCCAGTAGTGCAGGGACAGATCTGAACACTGAAGCTTTCTTT.

The genes are TRBV18 and TRBJ2-5; 9 bases are shared with TRBD2. The DNA end lines up better with TRBJ2-7; the J call may be wrong. Germline V gene lookup returns CDR1 KGHSH and CDR2 LQKENI. The CDR3 sequence is 15 residues long. CDR3 loop: CASSLSALAGNEQYF. The CDR3 DNA follows: TGTGCCAGCTCACTTTCGGCTCTAGCGGGAAACGAGCAGTACTTC.

The J gene is TRBJ2-5, the V gene TRBV5-1; TRBD2 is a possible D gene (6 bases). Germline CDR1 is SGHRS and CDR2 is YFSETQ. V was trimmed by 1 base and J by 5 bases, leaving 9 bases between them. This CDR3 spans 13 amino acids. The CDR3 DNA reads TGCGCCAGCAGCTTGACTAGCCCGGAGACCCAGTACTTC. Translating it yields CASSLTSPETQYF.

The chain has TRBV27 and TRBJ1-2; weak D call: TRBD1 (5 bases). V was cut by 5 bases and J by 4 bases, with 14 bases left in between. There are 14 residues in the CDR3. Germline V gives CDR1 MNHEY, CDR2 SMNVEV (reference sequence). The CDR3 DNA sequence: TGTGCCAGCAGTCCCAGGGCGCCCCGCTATGGCTACACCTTC. It encodes CASSPRAPRYGYTF.